This T cell receptor beta chain was captured in a study of human T cells and chemical hapten exposure (dated by TCRdb to about 2021). For the study in its entirety: For sensitization, 2% DPC in acetone was applied to a roughly 2 cm by roughly 2 cm area of upper inner arm skin. Libraries were combined into a pool for sequencing, and differences in TCR yield between samples came mainly from small differences in library volumes within the pool. Patch tests used Finn chambers with 0.01% DPC on the upper back, scored after 6 days by International Contact Dermatitis Research Group standards. Weekly therapeutic DPC doses were additionally applied to the scalp of patients throughout the roughly 25-week study period. Most of the patients in the cohort were female, and the cohort covered alopecia areata with under or over 50% scalp involvement, alopecia totalis and alopecia universalis. Blood was sampled from patients pre-sensitization (week 0) and at 2, 6 and about 24 weeks after DPC sensitization. This study followed changes in the peripheral blood TCR repertoire in vivo during primary and secondary sensitization of alopecia patients to the hapten diphenylcyclopropenone (DPC). For TCR sequencing, blood came from 25 to 35 alopecia patients at anywhere from one to four time points (pre-sensitization, 2, 6 and 24 weeks). Results the study describes overall, beyond this receptor: Patch test score correlated positively with the number of PT1 expanded TCRs, reaching significance at thresholds 8, 16 and 32 but not at 4. Repeated subsampling changed both the strength of the expansion versus patch-test correlation and the threshold at which the correlation became significant. The number of TCRs above 1 in 1000 frequency did not change with DPC sensitization; there was no evidence of global repertoire structure alterations. Because all patients had alopecia, a presumed autoimmune disease, the immune response of the patients might differ from that of healthy individuals. Compared with pre-sensitization or healthy control sets, expanded TCRs formed significantly more large CDR3 similarity clusters, which is consistent with antigen-driven responses.

The time point label here, explained by the study, means: patch test 1, 2 weeks after DPC sensitization. Read against the paper, the sample's treatment or condition label means: therapeutic diphenylcyclopropenone sensitization with weekly scalp DPC. Blood at each patch-test visit was drawn before the patch test was applied. To be eligible, patients had to be aged 18 to 70, diagnosed with alopecia and judged suitable for DPC therapy, while pregnant patients were excluded. Total RNA was extracted from unfractionated whole blood collected in Tempus Blood RNA tubes. The library came from RACE. TCRdb names NextSeq 500 as the instrument used. Library preparation attached unique molecular identifiers to individual cDNA molecules for quantitative, reproducible TCR counting. For every blood RNA sample, sequencing covered both the TCR alpha and TCR beta chains. As for the authors' bioinformatics: The median number of TCRs per sample was some 100,000, ranging from about 20,000 to 690,600. The Decombinator software suite was used to annotate the V, J and CDR3 of the TCR reads. To make PS versus PT1 abundance plots, every sample was subsampled to the same number of TCRs (28,000). Expanded TCRs were defined as absent before sensitization and observed at least eight times at the 2-week time point. Clones were called with MiXCR by TCRdb after fastp trimmed the public reads at Q25, and only in-frame beta chains were retained. Identical CDR3 proteins give one entry, which carries the most common genes and DNA. Here the V and J calls rest on TCRdb's processing, not on the authors' analysis. This sample has tens of thousands of distinct CDR3 sequences in its table, and 9.3% of those were observed once. The ten largest make up about 14% of the sample.

Based on the germline V gene, the CDR1 and CDR2 sequences are MGHRA and YSYEKL. The junction shows trimming of 4 bases on V and 1 base on J, plus 16 bases between the germline ends. Measured from the cysteine to the phenylalanine, the CDR3 is 16 residues long. Only the CDR3 part of the read is kept: 48 bases, read in frame from the first base. Note on this clonotype: The antigen it binds to is not known. Within one base of it there is no much larger clone, and no base qualities were kept.

The material sequenced was whole blood, taken in connection with sensitization to the hapten diphenylcyclopropenone (DPC). The chain uses TRBV4-1 and TRBJ1-1; a tentative D call is TRBD1 (5 bases match). The receptor's source is a woman in her 40s with alopecia areata. Some clones in this sample may be carry-over from other donors' samples. The DNA is TGCGCCAGCAGCCCTTCACGCCTGACAGCGAACACTGAAGCTTTCTTT. This translates into CASSPSRLTANTEAFF.